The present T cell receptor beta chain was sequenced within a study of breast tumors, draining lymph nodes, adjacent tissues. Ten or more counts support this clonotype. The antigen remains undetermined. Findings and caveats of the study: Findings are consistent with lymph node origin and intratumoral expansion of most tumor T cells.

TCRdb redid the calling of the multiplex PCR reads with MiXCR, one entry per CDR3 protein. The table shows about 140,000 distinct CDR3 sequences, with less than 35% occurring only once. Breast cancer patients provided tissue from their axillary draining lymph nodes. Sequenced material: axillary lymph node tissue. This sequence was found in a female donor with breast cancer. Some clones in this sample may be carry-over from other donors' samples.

The CDR3 coding sequence is TGCGCCAGCAGCTTGGCTCCAGGGGCGCGGCCCCAGCATTTT. Translating it yields CASSLAPGARPQHF. The V gene is TRBV5-1, the J gene TRBJ1-5; D is possibly TRBD1 (6 bases). CDR3 length: 14 amino acids. The germline V and J ends were trimmed by 0 bases and 9 bases, with 13 bases remaining between them. Germline CDR1 reads SGHRS; CDR2 reads YFSETQ.